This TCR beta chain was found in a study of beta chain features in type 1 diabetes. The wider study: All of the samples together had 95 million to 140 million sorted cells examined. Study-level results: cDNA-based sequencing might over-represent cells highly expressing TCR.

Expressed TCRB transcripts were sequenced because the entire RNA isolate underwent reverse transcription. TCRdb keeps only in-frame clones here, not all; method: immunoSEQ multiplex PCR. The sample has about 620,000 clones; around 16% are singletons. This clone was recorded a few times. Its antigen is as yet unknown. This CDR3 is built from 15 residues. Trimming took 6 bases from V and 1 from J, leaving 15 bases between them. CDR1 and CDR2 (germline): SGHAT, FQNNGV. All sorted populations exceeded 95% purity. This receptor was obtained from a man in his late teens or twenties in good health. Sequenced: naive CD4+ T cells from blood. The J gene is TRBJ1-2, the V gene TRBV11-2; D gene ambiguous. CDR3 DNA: TGTGCCAGCAGGGGTGGGCTTTCTTATAACTATGGCTACACCTTC. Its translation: CASRGGLSYNYGYTF. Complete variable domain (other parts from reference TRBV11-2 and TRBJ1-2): EAGVAQSPRYKIIEKRQSVAFWCNPISGHATLYWYQQILGQGPKLLIQFQNNGVVDDSQLPKDRFSAERLKGVDSTLKIQPAKLEDSAVYLCASRGGLSYNYGYTFGSGTRLTVV.